This TCR beta chain was profiled in a study of Ad26.COV2.S vaccination and SARS-CoV-2 variants. The overall study: Donor was one of the participants in the Ad26.COV2.S arm of the COV1001 trial.

The assay was immunoSEQ multiplex PCR, and TCRdb's table has in-frame clones only and misses some. This sample carries over 400,000 clones, approximately 90% of them seen once, and the ten largest clones take around 1.7%. This clone is a singleton in its sample. Noted treatment: 15 to 20 received Ad26.COV2.S at low or high dose, single or two shots; 5 received placebo; per-sample allocation not given. Day 63 following the first vaccine or placebo injection was when the samples were taken. Adults aged 18-55 years in Boston included the donor. Ad26.COV2.S expressed prefusion-stabilized spike from the original Wuhan strain. The CDR3 consists of 18 residues. V gave up 4 bases and J gave up 5 bases, with 27 bases separating them. Germline CDR1 reads MNHEY; CDR2 reads SVGEGT.

V and J are TRBV6-2 or TRBV6-3 and TRBJ2-7, with D perhaps TRBD2 (6 bases). Sample: peripheral blood, taken in a trial of Ad26.COV2.S vaccine versus placebo. The clonotype originates from a person aged 18-60 years who received the Ad26.COV2.S COVID-19 vaccine or a placebo. The CDR3 nucleotides read TGTGCCAGCAGTTCAATGGCTGGGGGGTTCGGCGAATACCACGAGCAGTACTTC. Encoded protein: CASSSMAGGFGEYHEQYF.